This TCR beta chain derives from a study of beta chain features in type 1 diabetes. Notes on the study in general: There was a moderate but significant shortening of TCRB CDR3s in all four CD4+ subsets of Type 1 diabetes patients.

Reverse transcription of all isolated RNA meant that expressed TCRB transcripts were sequenced. TCRdb keeps only in-frame clones here, not all; method: immunoSEQ multiplex PCR. In the table there are around 310,000 clones, around an eighth of which are singletons. This clone was counted only a few times. Its antigen is unidentified. The junction had 9 bases not matched to a gene; V was cut back by 1 base and J by 3 bases. The CDR3 sequence is 18 residues long. The V gene's germline CDR1 is MNHEY and CDR2 SMNVEV (reference sequence). The material sequenced was naive CD4+ T cells from blood. J is TRBJ2-5 and V is TRBV27; 12 nucleotides agree with TRBD2. The origin of this receptor is a woman between 18 and 29 years old with type 1 diabetes. The CDR3 DNA reads as TGTGCCAGCAGTTTATGGGCTAGCGGGAGGGCCAGCGAAGAGACCCAGTACTTC. It yields the protein CASSLWASGRASEETQYF.